Sequencing of this T cell receptor beta chain was carried out in a study of cytomegalovirus exposure and HLA in healthy donors. Study-level results: Later analysis associated a missense DCLRE1C variant with TCR beta V- and J-gene trimming. In an earlier analysis, productive rearrangement rates for most beta V segments clustered near 87% or 30%. As immune exposure information, only CMV serostatus was available. The authors enumerated around 150 TCR beta chains as linked to cytomegalovirus.

60 Vbeta and 13 Jbeta primers were used in PCR. This table comes from immunoSEQ multiplex PCR, and its TCRdb copy is limited to in-frame clones, with some not included. Found here are under 150,000 clones, approximately 82% of them singletons; the top ten hold about 2.9%. Regarding this clone: Its antigen is as yet unknown.

CDR3 length: 13 residues. V lost 4 bases to trimming and J lost 0 bases, with 6 bases between them. The V gene's germline CDR1 is LNHDA and CDR2 SQIVND (reference sequence). The clonotype comes from a boy younger than 10 in good health and CMV-seronegative. The V and J genes are TRBV19 and TRBJ1-1; no firm D call. Sequencing was done on a sample of PBMCs. The CDR3: CASSSFMNTEAFF. The CDR3 DNA reads as TGTGCCAGTAGTAGTTTTATGAACACTGAAGCTTTCTTT.